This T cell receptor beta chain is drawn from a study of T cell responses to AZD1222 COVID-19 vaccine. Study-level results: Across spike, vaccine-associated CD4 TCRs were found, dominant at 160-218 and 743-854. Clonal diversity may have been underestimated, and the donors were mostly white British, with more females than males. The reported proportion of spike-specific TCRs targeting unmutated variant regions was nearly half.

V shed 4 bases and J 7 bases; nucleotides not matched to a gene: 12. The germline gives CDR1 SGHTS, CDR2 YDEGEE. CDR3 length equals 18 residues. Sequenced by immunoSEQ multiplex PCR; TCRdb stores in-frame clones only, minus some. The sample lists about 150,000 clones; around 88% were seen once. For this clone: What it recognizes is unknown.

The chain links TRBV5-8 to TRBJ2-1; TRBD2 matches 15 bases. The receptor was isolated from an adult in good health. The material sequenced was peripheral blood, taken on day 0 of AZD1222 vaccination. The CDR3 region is CASSPGLAGGARINEQFF. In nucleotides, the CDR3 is TGTGCCAGCAGCCCTGGACTAGCGGGAGGGGCTCGTATAAATGAGCAGTTCTTC.